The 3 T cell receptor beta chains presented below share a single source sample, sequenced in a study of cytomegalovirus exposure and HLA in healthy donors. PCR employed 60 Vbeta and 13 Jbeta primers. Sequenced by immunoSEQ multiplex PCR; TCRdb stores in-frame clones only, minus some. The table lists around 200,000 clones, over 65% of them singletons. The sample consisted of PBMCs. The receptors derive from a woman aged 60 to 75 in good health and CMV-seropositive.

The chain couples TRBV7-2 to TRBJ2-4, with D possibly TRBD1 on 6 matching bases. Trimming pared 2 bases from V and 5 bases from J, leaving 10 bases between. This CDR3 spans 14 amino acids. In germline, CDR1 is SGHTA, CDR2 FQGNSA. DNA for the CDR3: TGTGCCAGCAGCTTAAGCAGGGGAGAAAACATTCAGTACTTC. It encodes CASSLSRGENIQYF.

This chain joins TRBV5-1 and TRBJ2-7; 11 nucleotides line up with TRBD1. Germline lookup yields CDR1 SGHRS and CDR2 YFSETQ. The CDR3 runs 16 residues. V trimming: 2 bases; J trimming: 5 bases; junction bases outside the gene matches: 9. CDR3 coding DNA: TGCGCCAGCAGCTTTCACCGGGACAGGGGGGTGAACGAGCAGTACTTC. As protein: CASSFHRDRGVNEQYF.

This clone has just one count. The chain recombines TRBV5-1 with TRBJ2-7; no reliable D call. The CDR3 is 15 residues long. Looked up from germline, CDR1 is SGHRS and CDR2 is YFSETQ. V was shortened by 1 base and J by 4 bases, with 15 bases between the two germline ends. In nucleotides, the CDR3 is TGCGCCAGCAGCTTGTTTAGTGGTCCCAATTACGAGCAGTACTTC. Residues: CASSLFSGPNYEQYF. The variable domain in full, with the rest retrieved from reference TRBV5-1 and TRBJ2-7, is KAGVTQTPRYLIKTRGQQVTLSCSPISGHRSVSWYQQTPGQGLQFLFEYFSETQRNKGNFPGRFSGRQFSNSRSEMNVSTLELGDSALYLCASSLFSGPNYEQYFGPGTRLTVT.